Each of the 12 T cell receptor beta chains below was sequenced from the same sample in a study of blood T cell repertoires in COVID-19. Produced via immunoSEQ multiplex PCR; TCRdb's table is partial and in-frame only. The sample contains roughly 290,000 clones, roughly 86% of which appear only once. Sequenced: peripheral blood. Source of these receptors: a woman aged 50 to 60 who had recovered from COVID-19.

This chain connects TRBV5-4 to TRBJ2-3, with D unresolved. CDR1 SGHNT and CDR2 YYREEE come from the germline V gene (reference sequence). The V end lost 0 bases, the J end lost 3 bases, and 11 bases lay between the germline ends. CDR3 length equals 15 residues. The CDR3 region is CASSLALFGTDTQYF. The CDR3 coding sequence is TGTGCCAGCAGCTTGGCTCTCTTCGGGACAGATACGCAGTATTTT.

On this clone itself: In the same sample, other DNA sequences code for this CDR3. The rearrangement uses TRBV2 and TRBJ1-2; 8 bases are shared with TRBD1. CDR3 size: 14 residues. CDR1 SNHLY and CDR2 FYNNEI come from the germline V gene. The V gene end was trimmed by 2 bases and the J gene end by 4 bases; junction bases not matched to a gene: 3. The CDR3 coding sequence is TGTGCCAGCAGTGAAACAGGGACAGGCTATGGCTACACCTTC. It codes for CASSETGTGYGYTF.

The chain uses TRBV28 and TRBJ2-2; TRBD2 might be the D (6 bases). The CDR3 contains 13 residues. CDR1 and CDR2 (germline): MDHEN, SYDVKM. The V and J ends lost 11 bases and 3 bases respectively, with 13 bases between them. CDR3 nucleotides: TGTGCCGGAGGGGCGGTGGACACCGGGGAGCTGTTTTTT. Translation gives CAGGAVDTGELFF.

The chain recombines TRBV2 with TRBJ2-5, with D tentatively TRBD1 (6 bases). The CDR3 contains 13 residues. V lost 7 bases and J 5 bases, leaving 14 bases between the germline ends. CDR1 is SNHLY and CDR2 is FYNNEI in the germline V gene. CDR3 sequence: CASNRDESETQYF. Here the CDR3 DNA reads TGTGCCAGCAACAGGGACGAGTCCGAGACCCAGTACTTC.

This CDR3 reads CASSHVAGGHNEQFF. The DNA for the CDR3 is TGTGCCAGCAGCCACGTAGCGGGGGGCCACAATGAGCAGTTCTTC. The chain recombines TRBV3-1 (or the pseudogene TRBV3-2) with TRBJ2-1, with 10 bases aligning to TRBD2. Germline CDR1 is LGHDT and CDR2 is YNNKEL (reference sequence). This CDR3 comprises 15 residues. V was clipped by 3 bases and J by 5 bases; unmatched bases: 4.

Only one count was recorded for this clone. The chain employs TRBV19 and TRBJ1-3; the D is unclear. Trimming took off 11 bases at V and 0 bases at J, with 8 bases between the two ends. Germline CDR1 is LNHDA and CDR2 is SQIVND (reference sequence). The CDR3 runs to 12 residues. The CDR3 DNA sequence: TGTGCCTCTGAGAGCTCTGGAAACACCATATATTTT. Protein sequence: CASESSGNTIYF.

V usage is TRBV7-6 and J usage is TRBJ1-4, with D perhaps TRBD1 (5 bases). This CDR3 region has 15 residues. Looked up from germline, CDR1 is SGHVS and CDR2 is FNYEAQ. Trimming pared 2 bases from V and 8 bases from J, leaving 15 bases between. In nucleotides, the CDR3 is TGTGCCAGCAGCTTATTGGGGGGATCGAAGGAAAAACTGTTTTTT. It codes for CASSLLGGSKEKLFF.

This chain joins TRBV7-2 and TRBJ2-5; D is possibly TRBD2 (7 bases). V lost 5 bases and J lost 1, with 17 bases in between. CDR1 SGHTA and CDR2 FQGNSA come from the germline V gene. This CDR3 is 16 amino acids long. This chain's CDR3 is CASSNVGGGPQETQYF. CDR3 DNA: TGTGCCAGCAGCAACGTAGGGGGGGGGCCCCAAGAGACCCAGTACTTC. Full variable domain (outside the CDR3, taken from reference TRBV7-2 and TRBJ2-5): GAGVSQSPSNKVTEKGKDVELRCDPISGHTALYWYRQSLGQGLEFLIYFQGNSAPDKSGLPSDRFSAERTGGSVSTLTIQRTQQEDSAVYLCASSNVGGGPQETQYFGPGTRLLVL.

This chain connects TRBV23-1 to TRBJ2-1; the D is unclear. TRBV23-1 is an open reading frame, and its role is uncertain. V was clipped by 3 bases and J by 4 bases, with 7 bases between them. The CDR3 runs 13 residues. The CDR3 region is CASSQFCYNEQFF. CDR3 nucleotide sequence: TGCGCCAGCAGTCAGTTCTGTTACAATGAGCAGTTCTTC.

This chain connects TRBV13 to TRBJ2-3, with 9 bases fitting TRBD2. Trimming cost V 4 bases and J 1 base; bases outside gene matches: 9. The CDR3 totals 17 residues. The germline V gene encodes CDR1 PRHDT and CDR2 FYEKMQ (reference sequence). CDR3 DNA: TGTGCCAGCAGCTCCCGCCAATCTAGCGGGGGCACAGATACGCAGTATTTT. Translated, it gives CASSSRQSSGGTDTQYF.

The gene calls are TRBV6-6 and TRBJ2-5; D is uncertain. This CDR3 spans 13 amino acids. The V gene's germline CDR1 is MNHNY and CDR2 SVGAGI (reference sequence). V was shortened by 3 bases and J by 5 bases, with 10 bases between the two germline ends. In DNA form, the CDR3 reads TGTGCCAGCAGTTATACGGTTTGGGAGACCCAGTACTTC. Its protein product is CASSYTVWETQYF.

This clone has a single count. V and J are TRBV6-2 or TRBV6-3 and TRBJ2-3, with TRBD2 matching over 13 bases. V was clipped by 6 bases and J by 6 bases; unmatched bases: 9. The CDR3 is made up of 16 amino acids. The germline V gene has CDR1 MNHEY and CDR2 SVGEGT. CDR3 nucleotides: TGTGCCAGCAGCCCTGGACTAGCGGGAGTGGCGGATACGCAGTATTTT. Its translation: CASSPGLAGVADTQYF.